The rows below give T cell receptor beta chains drawn from one sample of a study of CD8 T cells in Susac syndrome. TCRdb reprocessed the immunoSEQ multiplex PCR reads with MiXCR, giving one entry per CDR3 protein. The sample comprises 120,000 or so distinct CDR3 sequences, 85% to 95% of which are singletons, and roughly 0.088% rests with the top ten. Sequenced sample: CD4+ T cells from PBMCs. The receptors derive from a human donor with multiple sclerosis. Both conserved end residues are part of each CDR3. Each record gives: D gene, clone size, V gene, J gene, CDR3 DNA, CDR3 protein. The D gene is left open where the match is weak. The size of a clone is reported for some rows only, either as once, few or many, or as a class for expanded clones.

D: -
size: -
V: TRBV14
J: TRBJ2-4
DNA: TGTGCCAGCAGCCAAGGTGGCGGGACTGCGTACAAAAACATTCAGTACTTC
CDR3: CASSQGGGTAYKNIQYF

D: TRBD1
size: once
V: TRBV19
J: TRBJ1-5
DNA: TGTGCCAGTAGCCGACAGGGTCGTCAGCCCCAGCATTTT
CDR3: CASSRQGRQPQHF

D: TRBD2
size: -
V: TRBV7-8
J: TRBJ2-2
DNA: TGTGCCAGCAGCCCGGGACTAATCCTGGGTGGGGAGCTGTTTTTT
CDR3: CASSPGLILGGELFF

D: -
size: -
V: TRBV4-1
J: TRBJ2-1
DNA: TGCGCCAGCAGCCAAGTTGCTAGTGAGCAGTTCTTC
CDR3: CASSQVASEQFF

D: -
size: -
V: TRBV5-1
J: TRBJ1-2
DNA: TGCGCCAGCAGCATAGGAGTTGCAGGCGGGAATGGCTACACCTTC
CDR3: CASSIGVAGGNGYTF

D: -
size: -
V: TRBV20-1
J: TRBJ2-7
DNA: TGCAGTGCCCTCGTGGCAGTAGGGCTCGAGCAGTACTTC
CDR3: CSALVAVGLEQYF

D: TRBD1
size: -
V: TRBV19
J: TRBJ2-2
DNA: TGTGCCAGTATGGACAGGGGGTTTGGGGAGCTGTTTTTT
CDR3: CASMDRGFGELFF

D: -
size: few
V: TRBV29-1
J: TRBJ2-7
DNA: TGCAGCGTTGCATCGGCGGTCCGAGGCGAGCAGTACTTC
CDR3: CSVASAVRGEQYF

D: -
size: -
V: TRBV27
J: TRBJ2-5
DNA: TGTGCCAGCAGTTCAGTGGGGGAGACCCAGTACTTC
CDR3: CASSSVGETQYF

D: -
size: -
V: TRBV20-1
J: TRBJ1-6
DNA: TGCAGTGCTAGAGCCCTCCGTTCACCCCTCCACTTT
CDR3: CSARALRSPLHF

D: -
size: -
V: TRBV3-1
J: TRBJ1-1
DNA: TGTGCCAGCAGTCTTTCCCGGCTTAACACTGAAGCTTTCTTT
CDR3: CASSLSRLNTEAFF

D: -
size: -
V: TRBV3-1
J: TRBJ2-1
DNA: TGTGCCAGCAGCCTACGGGGGCAGAATGAGCAGTTCTTC
CDR3: CASSLRGQNEQFF

D: -
size: -
V: TRBV12-3/TRBV12-4
J: TRBJ2-4
DNA: TGTGCCAGCAGTTTAGCTGGCCAGGGGAACATTCAGTACTTC
CDR3: CASSLAGQGNIQYF

D: -
size: -
V: TRBV12-3/TRBV12-4
J: TRBJ2-4
DNA: TGTGCCAGCACCCAGGGACTGTATAAAAACATTCAGTACTTC
CDR3: CASTQGLYKNIQYF

D: -
size: -
V: TRBV11-2
J: TRBJ2-3
DNA: TGTGCCAGCAGCTTAGGCGTGGGGGATTCGGATACGCAGTATTTT
CDR3: CASSLGVGDSDTQYF

D: TRBD1
size: -
V: TRBV20-1
J: TRBJ2-7
DNA: TGCAGCACGGGACAGCACTACGAGCAGTACTTC
CDR3: CSTGQHYEQYF

D: TRBD1
size: -
V: TRBV14
J: TRBJ1-1
DNA: TGTGCCAGCAGCCAAGAATGGACAGGGGCAACTGAAGCTTTCTTT
CDR3: CASSQEWTGATEAFF

D: -
size: -
V: TRBV2
J: TRBJ1-3
DNA: TGTGCCAGCACGTGGGTCGAGGGAAACACCATATATTTT
CDR3: CASTWVEGNTIYF

D: TRBD2
size: once
V: TRBV29-1
J: TRBJ2-3
DNA: TGCAGCGTTGAAGACCCACGGGGGGTGCACATAGATACGCAGTATTTT
CDR3: CSVEDPRGVHIDTQYF

D: -
size: -
V: TRBV25-1
J: TRBJ2-7
DNA: TGTGCCAGCAGTTCTGTCATCCGGGGCTCCTACGAGCAGTACTTC
CDR3: CASSSVIRGSYEQYF

D: -
size: -
V: TRBV20-1
J: TRBJ2-5
DNA: TGCAGTGCTAGCCCGGGGGGCAAGGAGACCCAGTACTTC
CDR3: CSASPGGKETQYF

D: -
size: -
V: TRBV9
J: TRBJ2-3
DNA: TGTGCCAGCAGCGTCGCGGGGTTCTCAACAGATACGCAGTATTTT
CDR3: CASSVAGFSTDTQYF

D: TRBD2
size: -
V: TRBV7-2
J: TRBJ2-7
DNA: TGTGCCAGCAGCTTCCTAGCGGGGGAGACCTACGAGCAGTACTTC
CDR3: CASSFLAGETYEQYF

D: TRBD1
size: once
V: TRBV7-9
J: TRBJ1-2
DNA: TGTGCCAGCAGCCAGACAGGGACCGGCTACACCTTC
CDR3: CASSQTGTGYTF

D: -
size: once
V: TRBV28
J: TRBJ2-3
DNA: TGTGCCAGCAAGGGGGACCCCGCAGATACGCAGTATTTT
CDR3: CASKGDPADTQYF

D: -
size: -
V: TRBV20-1
J: TRBJ1-1
DNA: TGCAGTGCTAGACACCCAGCTGAAGCTTTCTTT
CDR3: CSARHPAEAFF

D: -
size: once
V: TRBV10-3
J: TRBJ2-6
DNA: TGTGCCACCTTAGGGTCTGGGGCCAACGTCCTGACTTTC
CDR3: CATLGSGANVLTF

D: -
size: -
V: TRBV2
J: TRBJ1-2
DNA: TGTGCCAGCAGTGGGGCGGGGGCGGACGGCTACACCTTC
CDR3: CASSGAGADGYTF

D: -
size: -
V: TRBV7-2
J: TRBJ2-1
DNA: TGTGCCAGCAGCTTACTCTGGGGATCGGGTAATGAGCAGTTCTTC
CDR3: CASSLLWGSGNEQFF

D: -
size: -
V: TRBV28
J: TRBJ1-1
DNA: TGTGCCAGCAGTAGAATTACAGGAGCGATAAACACTGAAGCTTTCTTT
CDR3: CASSRITGAINTEAFF

D: TRBD2
size: once
V: TRBV19
J: TRBJ2-1
DNA: TGTGCCAGTGGTGGCGGGGGTTCCTACAATGAGCAGTTCTTC
CDR3: CASGGGGSYNEQFF

D: -
size: once
V: TRBV6-1
J: TRBJ2-1
DNA: TGTGCCAGCGGACCGGGATTCCTTACCTACAATGAGCAGTTCTTC
CDR3: CASGPGFLTYNEQFF

D: -
size: -
V: TRBV11-2
J: TRBJ1-2
DNA: TGTGCCAGCAGCTTTGACAGATCAGCATATGGCTACACCTTC
CDR3: CASSFDRSAYGYTF

D: TRBD2
size: -
V: TRBV4-1
J: TRBJ2-5
DNA: TGCGCCAGCTCACCGGGACTAGCGGGCTCCGGGAGGGAGACCCAGTACTTC
CDR3: CASSPGLAGSGRETQYF

D: -
size: -
V: TRBV5-1
J: TRBJ1-4
DNA: TGCGCCAGCAGCTTGTTTTTCCCCATGCGCGAAAAACTGTTTTTT
CDR3: CASSLFFPMREKLFF

D: TRBD2
size: once
V: TRBV5-4
J: TRBJ2-2
DNA: TGTGCCAGCAGCTTGGACGGGGGGGGAGACACCGGGGAGCTGTTTTTT
CDR3: CASSLDGGGDTGELFF

D: TRBD1
size: once
V: TRBV12-3/TRBV12-4
J: TRBJ1-6
DNA: TGTGCCAGCAGTTCCCAGGGACAGGGGCCTAATTCACCCCTCCACTTT
CDR3: CASSSQGQGPNSPLHF

D: -
size: -
V: TRBV30
J: TRBJ1-1
DNA: TGTGCCTGGAGTGTCATACAGCCGAACACTGAAGCTTTCTTT
CDR3: CAWSVIQPNTEAFF

D: -
size: -
V: TRBV5-1
J: TRBJ2-3
DNA: TGCGCCAGCACCTATGGCACATCCCCTAGCACAGATACGCAGTATTTT
CDR3: CASTYGTSPSTDTQYF

D: TRBD2
size: -
V: TRBV7-9
J: TRBJ2-7
DNA: TGTGCCACTGGGGGGGGAGGGAGTCGCGAGCAGTACTTC
CDR3: CATGGGGSREQYF

D: -
size: -
V: TRBV30
J: TRBJ1-1
DNA: TGTGCCTGGAGTGCGCAGTCGAGCACTGAAGCTTTCTTT
CDR3: CAWSAQSSTEAFF

D: -
size: -
V: TRBV3-1
J: TRBJ1-3
DNA: TGTGCCAGCAGCTCAGGGGCCACTGGAAACACCATATATTTT
CDR3: CASSSGATGNTIYF

D: -
size: -
V: TRBV6-5
J: TRBJ2-5
DNA: TGTGCCAGCAGTTACTCGTACAGTACGGCAGAGACCCAGTACTTC
CDR3: CASSYSYSTAETQYF

D: -
size: -
V: TRBV20-1
J: TRBJ1-5
DNA: TGCAGTGCTAGGACAAGCAGCTATCAGCCCCAGCATTTT
CDR3: CSARTSSYQPQHF

D: -
size: few
V: TRBV20-1
J: TRBJ1-1
DNA: TGCAGTGCTGGAGAGTTGAACACTGAAGCTTTCTTT
CDR3: CSAGELNTEAFF

D: -
size: -
V: TRBV5-4
J: TRBJ1-2
DNA: TGTGCCAGCAGCTCTGTCGACATAGCGTTC
CDR3: CASSSVDIAF

D: TRBD1
size: -
V: TRBV19
J: TRBJ2-2
DNA: TGTGCCACATCAAGACAGGGCCCGAACACCGGGGAGCTGTTTTTT
CDR3: CATSRQGPNTGELFF